A selection of T cell receptor beta chains follows, all from one sample in a study of blood T cell repertoires in COVID-19. The protocol was immunoSEQ multiplex PCR, while the TCRdb copy is restricted to in-frame clones and leaves out a portion. The data contain more than 95,000 clones, approximately 85% of them singletons. Sequencing used peripheral blood. These receptors were obtained from a man aged 50 to 60 with acute or convalescent COVID-19. The CDR3 runs from the conserved cysteine through the conserved F or W. D genes are given only for firm matches. A row's size may be missing; if present it is once, few, many or a size class.

cdr3_nt	cdr3_aa	d_call	v_call	j_call	clone_size
TGTGCCAGCAGTTGGCGGGCCGCCTACGAGCAGTACTTC	CASSWRAAYEQYF	NA	TRBV27	TRBJ2-7	once
TGCGCCAGCAGCTCTATAGCGGGGTCGGGCAATGAGCAGTTCTTC	CASSSIAGSGNEQFF	TRBD2	TRBV5-1	TRBJ2-1	NA
TGTGCCAGCAGTGATCCTACCTTGGGGACTAGCTCCTACAATGAGCAGTTCTTC	CASSDPTLGTSSYNEQFF	TRBD2	TRBV6-1	TRBJ2-1	NA
TGTGCCAGCAGCCGGGCGGGTAATCAGCCCCAGCATTTT	CASSRAGNQPQHF	NA	TRBV7-8	TRBJ1-5	NA
TGTGCCAGCAGTGAGAAGGGACTAGCGGGAGGCAGAGAGCAGTACTTC	CASSEKGLAGGREQYF	TRBD2	TRBV6-1	TRBJ2-7	few
TGCGCCAGCAGCTTGGCCGCAGCAGATACGCAGTATTTT	CASSLAAADTQYF	NA	TRBV5-1	TRBJ2-3	NA
TGTGCCAGCAGTTCTATAGGACTAGCGGGAGCTGAGCAGTTCTTC	CASSSIGLAGAEQFF	TRBD2	TRBV28	TRBJ2-1	NA
TGTGCCAGCAGCACACAGGGTTGGGACACTGAAGCTTTCTTT	CASSTQGWDTEAFF	NA	TRBV9	TRBJ1-1	NA
TGTGCCAGCAGCCAAGAGGGGCTACTCCAAGAGACCCAGTACTTC	CASSQEGLLQETQYF	NA	TRBV3-1/TRBV3-2	TRBJ2-5	NA
TGTGCCATCAGTCTACAGGGGGCTTCGAACACCGGGGAGCTGTTTTTT	CAISLQGASNTGELFF	TRBD1	TRBV10-3	TRBJ2-2	NA
TGCAGTGCTAGTGGTGGCGGTGTTAGCGGGAGAAATACGCAGTATTTT	CSASGGGVSGRNTQYF	TRBD2	TRBV20-1	TRBJ2-3	NA
TGCGCCAGCAGTGGAAGCGGGGGGTCTGCCGAGCAGTACTTC	CASSGSGGSAEQYF	TRBD2	TRBV10-1	TRBJ2-7	NA
TGTGCCAGCACGACCGGAGGAGACAGGGGATTTAGTGAGCAGTTCTTC	CASTTGGDRGFSEQFF	TRBD1	TRBV19	TRBJ2-1	NA
TGCGCCAGCCGACAGGGACCAGCCTACGAGCAGTACTTC	CASRQGPAYEQYF	TRBD1	TRBV10-2	TRBJ2-7	NA
TGTGCCAGCAGTTTAGGGGCGACCCCGAACACCGGGGAGCTGTTTTTT	CASSLGATPNTGELFF	NA	TRBV6-5	TRBJ2-2	NA
TGTGCCAGCAGCGCCCGCTCACGGGGGGGCCTACCTCATGAGCAGTTCTTC	CASSARSRGGLPHEQFF	TRBD2	TRBV11-3	TRBJ2-1	few
TGTGCCAGCAGCACCCGACAGGGTGACACCGGGGAGCTGTTTTTT	CASSTRQGDTGELFF	TRBD1	TRBV7-3	TRBJ2-2	NA
TGTGCCAGCAGTTTACAGGGGGGCAATCAGCCCCAGCATTTT	CASSLQGGNQPQHF	TRBD1	TRBV28	TRBJ1-5	NA
TGTGCCAGCAGCCCCCGCCAGGCCCACTACGAGCAGTACTTC	CASSPRQAHYEQYF	NA	TRBV3-1/TRBV3-2	TRBJ2-7	NA
TGTGCCAGCAGCCTGGATTATTTGCAAGGCGGAGAGACCCAGTACTTC	CASSLDYLQGGETQYF	NA	TRBV3-1/TRBV3-2	TRBJ2-5	NA
TGTGCCAGCAGCAACGGGACAGGGGACCAAGAGACCCAGTACTTC	CASSNGTGDQETQYF	NA	TRBV21-1	TRBJ2-5	NA
TGCGCCAGCAGCTTGCTTCCGGGACAGAACTACGAGCAGTACTTC	CASSLLPGQNYEQYF	TRBD1	TRBV5-1	TRBJ2-7	NA
TGTGCCAGCAGCCTCCAGGGGTTCGAGCAGTACTTC	CASSLQGFEQYF	NA	TRBV11-2	TRBJ2-7	NA
TGTGCCAGCAGCTTGGGACTAGCGGGAGCGGACGAGCAGTACTTC	CASSLGLAGADEQYF	TRBD2	TRBV5-4	TRBJ2-7	NA
TGTGCCACCAGTGACCCCGGGAACCTAGACAATGAGCAGTTCTTC	CATSDPGNLDNEQFF	NA	TRBV24-1	TRBJ2-1	NA
TGTGCCAGTAGTATGCAGGGCTATGGCTACACCTTC	CASSMQGYGYTF	NA	TRBV19	TRBJ1-2	NA
TGTGCCACCAGTGATGATCGGACTAGCGGGGAGACCCAGTACTTC	CATSDDRTSGETQYF	TRBD2	TRBV24-1	TRBJ2-5	NA
TGTGCCTGGAGTGTATCCCTAGAGACCCAGTACTTC	CAWSVSLETQYF	NA	TRBV30	TRBJ2-5	once
TGTGCCAGCAGGCCTCTAGCGAACCAAGAGACCCAGTACTTC	CASRPLANQETQYF	NA	TRBV7-9	TRBJ2-5	NA
TGTGCCAGCAGCCCAGGACAGGGACGGTCTTTCACTGAAGCTTTCTTT	CASSPGQGRSFTEAFF	TRBD1	TRBV11-3	TRBJ1-1	NA
TGTGCCAGCAGTTTGACAGCGAGCTCCTATAATTCACCCCTCCACTTT	CASSLTASSYNSPLHF	NA	TRBV28	TRBJ1-6	once
TGTGCCAGCAGGCCTCAGGGGGCTAACGAAGAGACCCAGTACTTC	CASRPQGANEETQYF	TRBD1	TRBV2	TRBJ2-5	NA
TGTGCCAGCAGCCTCGACTCGAGCTCCTACAATGAGCAGTTCTTC	CASSLDSSSYNEQFF	NA	TRBV11-2	TRBJ2-1	NA
TGTGCCAGCAGTTCAACGGCGCTAGCCCTGAACACTGAAGCTTTCTTT	CASSSTALALNTEAFF	NA	TRBV7-3	TRBJ1-1	NA
TGTGCCAGCAGCATAGCCCTTGGGACAGAAAACACCATATATTTT	CASSIALGTENTIYF	TRBD1	TRBV5-4	TRBJ1-3	few
TGTGCCAGCAGGCGGGACAGTGCAAACAATCAGCCCCAGCATTTT	CASRRDSANNQPQHF	TRBD1	TRBV2	TRBJ1-5	NA
TGTGCCAGCAGTCGTTTGATGGGGGGAGAGCAGTACTTC	CASSRLMGGEQYF	NA	TRBV6-5	TRBJ2-7	NA
TGTGCCAGCAGCTTTAGACACAGGGTCACAGATACGCAGTATTTT	CASSFRHRVTDTQYF	NA	TRBV11-2	TRBJ2-3	NA
TGCGCCAGCAGGAGGGACACCAATAGCAATCAGCCCCAGCATTTT	CASRRDTNSNQPQHF	NA	TRBV10-2	TRBJ1-5	NA
TGTGCCAGCAGCTCCCTTGTGGGGACAGGGGGTTTAGGCAATCAGCCCCAGCATTTT	CASSSLVGTGGLGNQPQHF	TRBD1	TRBV5-6	TRBJ1-5	NA
TGTGCCAGCAGACGACAGGGAGGTTATGGCTACACCTTC	CASRRQGGYGYTF	TRBD1	TRBV28	TRBJ1-2	NA
TGTGCCAGCAGTAACGGCTATGGCTACACCTTC	CASSNGYGYTF	NA	TRBV5-4	TRBJ1-2	NA
TGTGCCAGCAAAGGGGAGGGGGTAGACCGCCGCCAGCATTTT	CASKGEGVDRRQHF	NA	TRBV28	TRBJ1-5	NA
TGTGCCAGCAGCCCCGAGGCCCCCTACGAGCAGTACTTC	CASSPEAPYEQYF	NA	TRBV6-5	TRBJ2-7	NA
TGTGCCACCAGCGAACGACAGGGAACCTACGAGCAGTACTTC	CATSERQGTYEQYF	TRBD1	TRBV15	TRBJ2-7	NA
TGTGCCAGCAGCCAAGCGACGAGGTCTGGGTCACTCACCTTC	CASSQATRSGSLTF	NA	TRBV3-1/TRBV3-2	TRBJ1-2	NA
TGTGCCAGCAGTGAAGTGGTCAGACACTCTGGAAACACCATATATTTT	CASSEVVRHSGNTIYF	NA	TRBV6-1	TRBJ1-3	NA
TGTGCCAGCAGTCGCTATTTACCAGATACGCAGTATTTT	CASSRYLPDTQYF	NA	TRBV28	TRBJ2-3	NA